The clone carrying this TCR beta chain appeared a single time. In the PCR, 60 Vbeta and 13 Jbeta primers were used. Sequencing used immunoSEQ multiplex PCR; TCRdb keeps in-frame clones, though not all of them. The data show roughly 170,000 clones, with approximately 80% seen just once and 1.3% held by the top ten. These data come from a study of cytomegalovirus exposure and HLA in healthy donors. Germline lookup yields CDR1 LNHDA and CDR2 SQIVND (reference sequence). V lost 5 bases, J lost 4 bases, and 15 bases lay in between. There are 16 residues in the CDR3. V and J are TRBV19 and TRBJ2-6; D is possibly TRBD1 (6 bases). The specimen was PBMCs. The TCR sequence derives from a man aged 25-45 years in good health and CMV-seronegative. CDR3 sequence reads: CASSFSRGAGANVLTF. CDR3 nucleotide sequence: TGTGCCAGTAGTTTTAGCAGGGGCGCGGGGGCCAACGTCCTGACTTTC.